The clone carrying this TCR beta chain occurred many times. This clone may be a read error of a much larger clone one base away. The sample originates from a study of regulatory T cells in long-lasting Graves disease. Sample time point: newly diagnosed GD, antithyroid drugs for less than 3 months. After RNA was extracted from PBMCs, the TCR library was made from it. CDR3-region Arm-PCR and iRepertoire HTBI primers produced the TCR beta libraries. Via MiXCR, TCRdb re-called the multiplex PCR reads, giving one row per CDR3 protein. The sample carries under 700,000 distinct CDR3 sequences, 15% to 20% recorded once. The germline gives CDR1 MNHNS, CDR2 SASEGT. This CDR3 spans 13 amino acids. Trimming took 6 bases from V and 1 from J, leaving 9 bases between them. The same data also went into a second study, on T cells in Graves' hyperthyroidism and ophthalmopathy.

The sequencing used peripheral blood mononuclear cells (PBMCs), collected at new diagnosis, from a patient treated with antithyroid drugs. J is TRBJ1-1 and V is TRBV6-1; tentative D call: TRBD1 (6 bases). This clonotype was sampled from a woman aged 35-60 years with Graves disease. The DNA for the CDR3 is TGTGCCAGCAGACCGGGACAGAACACTGAAGCTTTCTTT. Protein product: CASRPGQNTEAFF.